The 25 T cell receptor beta chains given below trace back to one sample, sequenced in a study of T cell responses to AZD1222 COVID-19 vaccine. Sequenced by immunoSEQ multiplex PCR; TCRdb stores in-frame clones only, minus some. The sample includes approximately 140,000 clones, about 87% seen only once; the top ten take more than 12%. The input for sequencing was peripheral blood, taken on day 0 of AZD1222 vaccination. These receptors were collected from an adult in good health.

CDR3 nucleotides: TGTGCCAGCAGCCCACGCCCGGACAGCCGCGGCTACACCTTC. Translated, it gives CASSPRPDSRGYTF. The chain is built from TRBV11-2 and TRBJ1-2; weak D call: TRBD1 (6 bases). The V gene's germline CDR1 is SGHAT and CDR2 FQNNGV. With 5 bases removed from V and 8 bases from J, the gap between germline ends came to 18 bases. The CDR3 loop spans 14 amino acids.

This rearrangement joins TRBV6-2 or TRBV6-3 to TRBJ2-7; TRBD2 aligns across 11 bases. The CDR3 has 17 amino acids. With 4 bases clipped from V and 1 base from J, the junction kept 9 bases outside the gene matches. CDR1 and CDR2 from the germline V gene are MNHEY and SVGEGT. The CDR3 loop reads CASSFSTSGVLSYEQYF. The DNA for the CDR3 is TGTGCCAGCAGTTTCTCGACTAGCGGGGTCCTTTCCTACGAGCAGTACTTC.

The CDR3 is CASTRDRGFYNEQFF. For the CDR3, the DNA is TGTGCCAGCACCCGGGACAGGGGATTCTACAATGAGCAGTTCTTC. This rearrangement joins TRBV6-5 to TRBJ2-1, with 10 bases that match TRBD1. This CDR3 contains 15 residues. V lost 7 bases, J lost 3 bases, and 6 bases stayed unmatched. CDR1 is MNHEY and CDR2 is SVGAGI in the germline V gene.

A few counts support this clone. This rearrangement joins TRBV9 to TRBJ2-7; possibly TRBD2 for D (7 bases). The CDR3 is made up of 13 amino acids. The V gene lost 0 bases and the J gene lost 6 bases, with 10 bases spanning the gap. CDR1 and CDR2 from the germline V gene are SGDLS and YYNGEE. CDR3 region: CASSVDGGREQYF. The CDR3 region has the DNA TGTGCCAGCAGCGTAGACGGGGGGCGCGAGCAGTACTTC.

This sequence joins TRBV7-2 and TRBJ1-2, with D tentatively TRBD1 (6 bases). The ends were cut back, 1 base at V and 3 bases at J, with 12 bases in the middle. Per germline, CDR1 SGHTA and CDR2 FQGNSA. The CDR3 is 15 amino acids. The CDR3 sequence: CASSLDAGAYYGYTF. As DNA, the CDR3 is TGTGCCAGCAGCTTAGATGCAGGGGCCTACTATGGCTACACCTTC.

V is TRBV11-2 and J is TRBJ2-3, with D possibly matching TRBD2 (5 bases). CDR1 and CDR2 (germline): SGHAT, FQNNGV. This CDR3 comprises 13 residues. V shed 3 bases and J shed 4 bases, with 8 bases lying between them. CDR3: CASSFTGADTQYF. The CDR3, as DNA: TGTGCCAGCAGCTTTACCGGGGCAGATACGCAGTATTTT.

The genes are TRBV11-2 and TRBJ2-1; 8 nucleotides agree with TRBD1. This CDR3 spans 17 amino acids. Trimming cost V 5 bases and J 3 bases; bases outside gene matches: 12. Germline assignment: CDR1 SGHAT and CDR2 FQNNGV. CDR3 DNA sequence: TGTGCCAGCAGCCCGCAACCGGGACAGGAACACTACAATGAGCAGTTCTTC. Protein: CASSPQPGQEHYNEQFF. The entire variable domain, with the rest obtained from reference TRBV11-2 and TRBJ2-1, is as follows: EAGVAQSPRYKIIEKRQSVAFWCNPISGHATLYWYQQILGQGPKLLIQFQNNGVVDDSQLPKDRFSAERLKGVDSTLKIQPAKLEDSAVYLCASSPQPGQEHYNEQFFGPGTRLTVL.

The chain's CDR3 is CAKSTGNEQFF. CDR3 coding DNA: TGTGCCAAATCAACGGGGAATGAGCAGTTCTTC. The chain couples TRBV7-3 to TRBJ2-1, with D possibly being TRBD2 (5 bases). This CDR3 is built from 11 residues. Germline V CDR1 and CDR2: SGHTA, FQGTGA. V was shortened by 10 bases and J by 7 bases, with 11 bases between the two germline ends.

This clone has only one observation. V gene TRBV9 combines with J gene TRBJ1-5; D remains unclear. Per the germline V gene, CDR1 is SGDLS and CDR2 is YYNGEE. V was trimmed by 1 base and J by 4 bases, leaving 6 bases between them. The CDR3 spans 13 residues. The CDR3, as DNA: TGTGCCAGCAGCGTATCTTTGAATCAGCCCCAGCATTTT. Its translation: CASSVSLNQPQHF.

The V gene is TRBV15, the J gene TRBJ2-3, with TRBD2 matching 7 bases. V was clipped by 5 bases and J by 2 bases; unmatched bases: 4. The CDR3 sequence is 14 residues long. The germline CDR1 and CDR2 sequences are LNHNV and YYDKDF (reference sequence). DNA for the CDR3: TGTGCCACCAGCCTCGCGGGGGTCACAGATACGCAGTATTTT. Translating it yields CATSLAGVTDTQYF. The full variable domain, its missing parts supplied by reference TRBV15 and TRBJ2-3, is DAMVIQNPRYQVTQFGKPVTLSCSQTLNHNVMYWYQQKSSQAPKLLFHYYDKDFNNEADTPDNFQSRRPNTSFCFLDIRSPGLGDTAMYLCATSLAGVTDTQYFGPGTRLTVL.

The chain recombines TRBV3-1 (or the pseudogene TRBV3-2) with TRBJ1-2; D uncertain. The CDR3 spans 13 residues. Between the trimmed V and J ends, which lost 1 base and 8 bases, there was a span of 11 bases. Germline values: CDR1 LGHDT, CDR2 YNNKEL (reference sequence). CDR3 in amino acids: CASSQGPGRGYTF. The CDR3 bases are TGTGCCAGCAGCCAAGGGCCTGGGCGGGGCTACACCTTC.

Concerning this clone: This sample also contains other DNA sequences that code for the same CDR3. V is TRBV5-4 and J is TRBJ2-7, with TRBD2 matching 7 bases. Trimming removed 6 bases from V and 3 bases from J; junction bases left unmatched: 6. Germline CDR1 and CDR2: SGHNT and YYREEE (reference sequence). The CDR3 covers 13 residues. The CDR3 loop is CASKRGGGYEQYF. DNA of the CDR3: TGTGCCAGCAAACGCGGCGGGGGCTACGAGCAGTACTTC.

V gene TRBV28 combines with J gene TRBJ2-7; no definite D call. CDR3 length: 12 residues. Per germline, CDR1 MDHEN and CDR2 SYDVKM. V was trimmed by 4 bases and J by 3 bases, leaving 7 bases between them. The CDR3: CASSSQLYEQYF. The CDR3 coding sequence is TGTGCCAGCAGTTCACAACTCTACGAGCAGTACTTC.

The rearrangement uses TRBV30 and TRBJ1-5, with D unclear. Germline V gives CDR1 GTSNPN, CDR2 SVGIG (reference sequence). The V gene lost 4 bases and the J gene lost 4 bases, with 11 bases spanning the gap. This CDR3 spans 13 amino acids. The CDR3 DNA follows: TGTGCCTGGAACATCGGTCGGAATCAGCCCCAGCATTTT. Translating it yields CAWNIGRNQPQHF.

The chain links TRBV14 to TRBJ1-1; no definite D call. The germline gives CDR1 SGHDN, CDR2 FVKESK. The CDR3 consists of 13 residues. Trimming stripped 0 bases from V and 5 bases from J, with 7 bases between. In DNA form, the CDR3 reads TGTGCCAGCAGCCAAGACCGGGTGACTGAAGCTTTCTTT. It yields the protein CASSQDRVTEAFF.

V and J are TRBV7-9 and TRBJ2-5; 9 bases are a match to TRBD1. Germline V CDR1 and CDR2: SEHNR, FQNEAQ (reference sequence). The CDR3 has 16 residues. Unmatched junction bases numbered 11, after V lost 5 bases and J lost 4 bases. CDR3 residues: CASSPFTGGLGETQYF. The CDR3 nucleotides are TGTGCCAGCAGCCCTTTTACAGGGGGCTTAGGAGAGACCCAGTACTTC.

CDR3 DNA: TGCGCCAGCAGCAAAGCGGGACTAGCGGGAGATACGCAGTATTTT. It is translated as CASSKAGLAGDTQYF. The gene calls are TRBV5-1 and TRBJ2-3; TRBD2 matches 12 bases. Germline V gives CDR1 SGHRS, CDR2 YFSETQ. Trimming at V came to 4 bases and at J to 5 bases, leaving 5 bases not matched to a gene. The CDR3 runs to 15 residues.

This chain connects TRBV15 to TRBJ1-5; D gene uncertain. The length of the CDR3 is 15 residues. Trimming took 3 bases from V and 1 from J, leaving 10 bases between them. Germline V gene sequence: CDR1 LNHNV, CDR2 YYDKDF (reference sequence). CDR3 in DNA: TGTGCCACCAGCAGTGGGATGATCAGCAATCAGCCCCAGCATTTT. Translation: CATSSGMISNQPQHF.

The CDR3 region has the DNA TGCAGTGCCCCTGACTCCGGGGAGCAGTACTTC. It specifies CSAPDSGEQYF. This chain links TRBV20-1 with TRBJ2-7; D is unclear. The CDR3 sequence is 11 residues long. Germline assignment: CDR1 DFQATT and CDR2 SNEGSKA (reference sequence). V was trimmed by 6 bases and J by 7 bases, leaving 13 bases between them.

This chain uses TRBV30 with TRBJ1-2; D ambiguous. V was shortened by 3 bases and J by 7 bases, with 15 bases between the two germline ends. The CDR3 consists of 13 residues. The germline gives CDR1 GTSNPN, CDR2 SVGIG (reference sequence). The CDR3 DNA follows: TGTGCCTGGAGGTACTCACAGCTCGGTGGCTACACCTTC. This codes for CAWRYSQLGGYTF.

In the case of this clone: Germline and junction disagree at one end, which may indicate a read error. The chain joins TRBV9 to TRBJ2-1; 8 bases align to TRBD2. Per germline, CDR1 SGDLS and CDR2 YYNGEE. The CDR3 loop spans 12 amino acids. CDR3 region: CASSGGLGMSVF. DNA of the CDR3: TGTGCCAGCAGCGGGGGACTAGGGATGTCGGTCTTC.

As to this clone: The sample carries other DNA sequences with the same CDR3. This rearrangement joins TRBV5-4 to TRBJ1-2, with D possibly being TRBD1 (5 bases). This CDR3 has 14 residues. Trimming took off 1 base at V and 2 bases at J, with 9 bases between the two ends. The germline V gene has CDR1 SGHNT and CDR2 YYREEE (reference sequence). The CDR3 bases are TGTGCCAGCAGCTTGCAAGGGGTGAACTATGGCTACACCTTC. This translates into CASSLQGVNYGYTF.

J is TRBJ1-3 and V is TRBV10-3; TRBD1 matches 7 bases. Per germline, CDR1 ENHRY and CDR2 SYGVKD. The length of the CDR3 is 13 residues. V shed 2 bases, J shed 11 bases, and the junction held 6 bases outside the gene matches. The CDR3 here is CAISEATGLAIYF. CDR3 nucleotide sequence: TGTGCCATCAGTGAGGCGACAGGGTTGGCCATATATTTT.

The V gene is TRBV12-3 or TRBV12-4, the J gene TRBJ1-4; weak D call: TRBD1 (5 bases). V was shortened by 8 bases and J by 8 bases, with 6 bases between the two germline ends. This CDR3 is built from 10 residues. CDR3 bases: TGTGCCAGCGGGGGAGAAAAACTGTTTTTT. Translated: CASGGEKLFF.

The rearrangement joins TRBV5-4 to TRBJ1-1; D might be TRBD1 (6 bases). This CDR3 is 14 amino acids long. With 0 bases removed from V and 4 bases from J, the gap between germline ends came to 10 bases. The germline V gene has CDR1 SGHNT and CDR2 YYREEE (reference sequence). The CDR3 DNA is TGTGCCAGCAGCTTGGTCGAGGGGGGCACTGAAGCTTTCTTT. Translating it yields CASSLVEGGTEAFF.